This entry features one TCR beta chain sequence. No antigen is known for it. This specimen belongs to a study of T cell responses to AZD1222 COVID-19 vaccine. Overall study findings and caveats: Donors skewed white British and female; clonal diversity was possibly underestimated. Rises in breadth and depth of Spike-specific TCRs came after two AZD1222 doses. Unmutated variant regions are reportedly targeted by nearly half of spike-specific TCRs. All repertoire sampling was performed exclusively after the peak T cell response.

Trimming cost V 4 bases and J 3 bases, with 16 bases left between them. Germline assignment: CDR1 SGHNT and CDR2 YYREEE (reference sequence). This CDR3 is built from 15 residues. Only in-frame clones appear in the TCRdb table, and some are missing; sequencing was by immunoSEQ multiplex PCR. The sample carries 65,000 to 85,000 clones, nearly 90% recorded once. V gene TRBV5-4 combines with J gene TRBJ1-1; a weak D match, TRBD1 (6 bases). The sample was peripheral blood, taken on day 0 of AZD1222 vaccination. This clonotype originated in an adult in good health. The CDR3 protein is CASSVGGHGDTEAFF. Written as DNA, the CDR3 is TGTGCCAGCAGCGTGGGGGGGCACGGGGACACTGAAGCTTTCTTT.